Listed here are 6 T cell receptor beta chains from one sample, sequenced in a study of radiation and T cells in renal cell carcinoma. Treatment specified: treatment-naive control, cytoreductive nephrectomy. Profiled with immunoSEQ multiplex PCR; TCRdb holds only in-frame clones, not every one. Of some 16,000 clones in the sample, 45% to 65% were seen once. Specimen: tumor tissue, collected from a patient whose treatment was nephrectomy without radiotherapy. The source is a man in his forties with renal cell carcinoma.

This chain links TRBV29-1 with TRBJ1-1; D is unclear. With 3 bases removed from V and 3 bases from J, the gap between germline ends came to 14 bases. Germline V gene lookup returns CDR1 SQVTM and CDR2 ANQGSEA. CDR3 length: 14 amino acids. The CDR3 region is CSVEHGQLHTEAFF. DNA for the CDR3: TGCAGCGTTGAGCACGGGCAATTACACACTGAAGCTTTCTTT.

The chain uses TRBV13 and TRBJ1-4; no clear D gene. CDR3 size: 13 residues. Germline V lookup: CDR1 PRHDT, CDR2 FYEKMQ (reference sequence). V shed 3 bases and J shed 7 bases, with 9 bases lying between them. CDR3 sequence: CASSFGVGEKLFF. CDR3 DNA: TGTGCCAGCAGCTTTGGGGTTGGTGAAAAACTGTTTTTT.

CDR3 sequence reads: CASSSPGLAGNEQFF. The CDR3 coding sequence is TGTGCCAGCAGCTCCCCGGGACTAGCGGGAAATGAGCAGTTCTTC. This sequence joins TRBV7-9 and TRBJ2-1; 13 bases line up with TRBD2. V shed 4 bases and J 7 bases; nucleotides not matched to a gene: 4. Germline lookup yields CDR1 SEHNR and CDR2 FQNEAQ (reference sequence). CDR3 length: 15 residues. Full variable domain (missing parts from reference TRBV7-9 and TRBJ2-1): DTGVSQNPRHKITKRGQNVTFRCDPISEHNRLYWYRQTLGQGPEFLTYFQNEAQLEKSRLLSDRFSAERPKGSFSTLEIQRTEQGDSAMYLCASSSPGLAGNEQFFGPGTRLTVL.

There are a few counts of this clone. This rearrangement joins TRBV10-1 to TRBJ1-1, with 7 bases that match TRBD1. This CDR3 has 12 residues. V was pared by 6 bases and J by 11 bases, with 9 bases of the junction left unmatched. Germline-derived CDR1 and CDR2 are WNHNN and SYGVQD (reference sequence). This CDR3 reads CASSPDRAEAFF. Written as DNA, the CDR3 is TGCGCCAGCAGCCCAGACAGGGCGGAGGCTTTCTTT.

The V call is TRBV7-3, the J call TRBJ2-1; D is unclear. Germline CDR1 and CDR2: SGHTA and FQGTGA. V was cut by 7 bases and J by 1 base, with 11 bases left in between. The CDR3 loop spans 14 amino acids. As DNA, the CDR3 is TGTGCCAGCAACCTCGACGGTTCCTACAATGAGCAGTTCTTC. Its translation is CASNLDGSYNEQFF.

This clone was found a few times. This chain connects TRBV9 to TRBJ1-2; no clear D gene. The CDR3 sequence is 13 residues long. Trimming stripped 0 bases from V and 3 bases from J, with 6 bases between. Looked up from germline, CDR1 is SGDLS and CDR2 is YYNGEE. CDR3 amino acids: CASSVDQHYGYTF. Written as DNA, the CDR3 is TGTGCCAGCAGCGTAGACCAGCACTATGGCTACACCTTC.